This TCR beta chain was found in a study of shared clonotypes between healthy human individuals. General observations from the study: Non-shared clonotypes showed lower generation probabilities than clonotypes common to all four donors. Blood alone was sampled, and tissue repertoires likely differ.

This CDR3 is built from 12 residues. The germline CDR1 and CDR2 sequences are SNHLY and FYNNEI. Trimming stripped 7 bases from V and 3 bases from J, with 10 bases between. In the study's own analysis: From ImmunoSEQ came sequences covering only the junction and carrying no quality scores, so filtering differed. Using immunoSEQ multiplex PCR, the repertoire was profiled, and TCRdb retains in-frame clones only, with some absent. The DNA was the basis for D and trimming; V, J and clone size are from that table. The repertoire has about 1 million clones, under 80% of them found once; the top ten carry 1.2% to 1.5%. Study donors comprised healthy, HIV-negative adults devoid of recent acute infection or vaccination. In the case of this clone: Its matching antigen is unknown.

This receptor was obtained from a man between 18 and 29 years old in good health. The sequenced sample consisted of memory CD4+ T cells sorted from blood. Subset described: CD45RA-negative fraction. The chain uses TRBV2 and TRBJ2-7, with D perhaps being TRBD1 or TRBD2 (6 bases each). The CDR3 DNA reads TGTGCCAGCAAGGGGGACTTCTACGAGCAGTACTTC. Residues: CASKGDFYEQYF.